The 10 T cell receptor beta chains below all came from one sample that was sequenced in a study of PD-1 blockade in classical Hodgkin lymphoma. TCRdb's table, derived via immunoSEQ multiplex PCR, lists solely in-frame clones and lacks some. The sample contains over 70,000 clones, about nine tenths of which appear only once. Time point noted: cycle 4 day 1 (C4D1), after less than 7 weeks of nivolumab. With no exception, relapse followed autologous stem cell transplantation in all patients, and brentuximab vedotin exposure varied. Sequenced material: peripheral blood mononuclear cells (PBMCs), taken before the fourth cycle of nivolumab. Receptor source: a human donor with classical Hodgkin lymphoma.

The chain links TRBV29-1 to TRBJ1-4; possible D gene TRBD1, 6 bases. This CDR3 is built from 11 residues. Germline values: CDR1 SQVTM, CDR2 ANQGSEA. Trimming took 7 bases from V and 8 from J, leaving 11 bases between them. The CDR3 nucleotides are TGCAGCGCAAGGACAGAGGAAAAACTGTTTTTT. It encodes CSARTEEKLFF. Based on the CDR3 plus reference TRBV29-1 and TRBJ1-4, the full variable domain is SAVISQKPSRDICQRGTSLTIQCQVDSQVTMMFWYRQQPGQSLTLIATANQGSEATYESGFVIDKFPISRPNLTFSTLTVSNMSPEDSSIYLCSARTEEKLFFGSGTQLSVL.

This chain joins TRBV5-4 and TRBJ1-2; D uncertain. Trimming removed 2 bases from V and 4 bases from J, with 12 bases in between. There are 14 residues in the CDR3. Germline V gene sequence: CDR1 SGHNT, CDR2 YYREEE (reference sequence). The chain's CDR3 is CASSLKGTGYGYTF. CDR3 nucleotides: TGTGCCAGCAGCTTAAAGGGCACCGGCTATGGCTACACCTTC.

The gene calls are TRBV27 and TRBJ2-3; no clear D. The V and J ends lost 6 bases and 1 base respectively, with 11 bases between them. CDR1 MNHEY and CDR2 SMNVEV come from the germline V gene (reference sequence). There are 14 residues in the CDR3. The CDR3 DNA reads as TGTGCCAGCAGCGATCTTGCGGGCACAGATACGCAGTATTTT. Amino acids: CASSDLAGTDTQYF.

Here the CDR3 DNA reads TGCAGCGTTGCCGTCGACGAGCAGTACTTC. Its translation is CSVAVDEQYF. The chain combines TRBV29-1 with TRBJ2-7, with D hard to call. The germline gives CDR1 SQVTM, CDR2 ANQGSEA. The CDR3 runs to 10 residues. V was pared by 4 bases and J by 5 bases, with 6 bases between.

The chain has TRBV7-8 and TRBJ2-7; D gene uncertain. The CDR3 covers 17 residues. Germline CDR1 SGHVS, CDR2 FQNEAQ. V lost 2 bases and J lost 2, with 19 bases in between. The CDR3 reads CASSLNLAPASTYEQYF. CDR3 nucleotides: TGTGCCAGCAGCTTAAACCTTGCTCCGGCCTCAACCTACGAGCAGTACTTC.

This rearrangement joins TRBV6-1 to TRBJ1-5, with D possibly matching TRBD1 (5 bases). CDR1 is MNHNS, CDR2 SASEGT, per germline. The length of the CDR3 is 13 residues. Trimming removed 11 bases from V and 3 bases from J, with 14 bases in between. The DNA for the CDR3 is TGTGCCCTTGCCGGGACTTTCAATCAGCCCCAGCATTTT. It yields the protein CALAGTFNQPQHF.

V and J are TRBV7-9 and TRBJ2-5; TRBD1 is a possible D gene (5 bases). V shed 3 bases and J shed 5 bases, with 16 bases lying between them. Germline V CDR1 and CDR2: SEHNR, FQNEAQ (reference sequence). There are 15 residues in the CDR3. Here the CDR3 reads CASSFPGRAGETQYF. CDR3 nucleotide sequence: TGTGCCAGCAGCTTCCCGGGCAGGGCTGGCGAGACCCAGTACTTC.

The chain combines TRBV7-9 with TRBJ1-6; 7 nucleotides align to TRBD1. This CDR3 region has 14 residues. Per the germline V gene, CDR1 is SEHNR and CDR2 is FQNEAQ (reference sequence). Trimming cost V 6 bases and J 10 bases; bases outside gene matches: 9. CDR3 region: CASRGGQLKSPLHF. In DNA form, the CDR3 reads TGTGCCAGCAGGGGGGGACAGCTAAAATCACCCCTCCACTTT. The full variable domain, its missing parts supplied by reference TRBV7-9 and TRBJ1-6, is DTGVSQNPRHKITKRGQNVTFRCDPISEHNRLYWYRQTLGQGPEFLTYFQNEAQLEKSRLLSDRFSAERPKGSFSTLEIQRTEQGDSAMYLCASRGGQLKSPLHFGNGTRLTVT.

V and J are TRBV18 and TRBJ2-5; TRBD2 matches 8 bases. The CDR3 is 15 amino acids. V gave up 0 bases and J gave up 5 bases; unmatched junction bases: 5. CDR1 and CDR2 (germline): KGHSH, LQKENI. This CDR3 reads CASSPPGTSRETQYF. As DNA, the CDR3 is TGTGCCAGCTCACCACCAGGGACTAGTAGGGAGACCCAGTACTTC.

The chain joins TRBV9 to TRBJ2-5; 7 nucleotides align to TRBD2. The closer fit of TRBJ2-7 to the DNA end suggests the J call may be wrong. Germline V lookup: CDR1 SGDLS, CDR2 YYNGEE. The CDR3 has 14 amino acids. In DNA form, the CDR3 reads TGTGCCAGCAGCGAGGGGCGGGCTAGCGGCGAGCAGTACTTC. It is translated as CASSEGRASGEQYF.